This passage covers 30 T cell receptor beta chains from one sample sequenced in a study of T cell responses to AZD1222 COVID-19 vaccine. The assay was immunoSEQ multiplex PCR, and TCRdb's table has in-frame clones only and misses some. The data show 180,000 or so clones, with about 93% seen just once and 0.8% to 1.3% held by the top ten. Sequences were derived from peripheral blood, sampled 28 days after the second dose of the MenACWY control vaccine. The receptor source for this set is an adult who received the MenACWY meningococcal vaccine as a control.

J is TRBJ1-2 and V is TRBV27, with 8 positions matching TRBD1. CDR3 length: 15 residues. The V gene's germline CDR1 is MNHEY and CDR2 SMNVEV (reference sequence). V was pared by 8 bases and J by 2 bases, with 10 bases of the junction left unmatched. CDR3 sequence: CASLSIGTGNYGYTF. CDR3 DNA sequence: TGTGCCAGCCTCTCTATAGGGACAGGCAACTATGGCTACACCTTC.

The chain couples TRBV5-1 to TRBJ2-3, with D possibly being TRBD2 (5 bases). Germline assignment: CDR1 SGHRS and CDR2 YFSETQ. The CDR3 length is 13 residues. V lost 0 bases, J lost 4 bases, and 6 bases lay in between. CDR3 amino acids: CASSLGGPDTQYF. The CDR3 nucleotides read TGCGCCAGCAGCTTGGGAGGGCCAGATACGCAGTATTTT.

The rearrangement joins TRBV6-6 to TRBJ1-4; D not resolved. From germline, CDR1 is MNHNY and CDR2 SVGAGI (reference sequence). Between the trimmed V and J ends, which lost 5 bases and 0 bases, there was a span of 16 bases. The CDR3 sequence is 17 residues long. In nucleotides, the CDR3 is TGTGCCAGCAGTCAGAACAGAGGGAGTGCAACTAATGAAAAACTGTTTTTT. The encoded protein is CASSQNRGSATNEKLFF.

The chain employs TRBV7-9 and TRBJ2-3; D is perhaps TRBD1 (6 bases). Trimming pared 11 bases from V and 2 bases from J, leaving 17 bases between. This CDR3 contains 14 residues. Germline CDR1 reads SEHNR; CDR2 reads FQNEAQ (reference sequence). The CDR3 nucleotides are TGTGCCGGGGGCCGGCTCCCCTCCACAGATACGCAGTATTTT. This gives the protein CAGGRLPSTDTQYF.

This clone has just one count. The chain joins TRBV5-1 to TRBJ1-2; TRBD1 aligns across 7 bases. CDR1 SGHRS and CDR2 YFSETQ come from the germline V gene. V lost 1 base and J lost 2; bases outside the gene matches: 8. This CDR3 comprises 16 residues. The CDR3 loop is CASSLKLVRGNYGYTF. In DNA, the CDR3 is TGCGCCAGCAGCTTGAAGTTAGTCAGGGGGAACTATGGCTACACCTTC.

The chain couples TRBV19 to TRBJ1-5; D unresolved. The CDR3 runs to 15 residues. Deletions cut 3 bases from V and 1 base from J, with 10 bases between. Germline assignment: CDR1 LNHDA and CDR2 SQIVND (reference sequence). CDR3 amino acids: CASSMRTDSNQPQHF. The CDR3 DNA reads TGTGCCAGTAGTATGCGAACAGACAGCAATCAGCCCCAGCATTTT.

The chain joins TRBV19 to TRBJ1-5; 7 bases agree with TRBD1. With 8 bases clipped from V and 0 bases from J, the junction kept 10 bases outside the gene matches. The CDR3 covers 16 residues. The germline V gene encodes CDR1 LNHDA and CDR2 SQIVND (reference sequence). CDR3 DNA: TGTGCCAGTTCGACAGGGTCGGGCTATAGCAATCAGCCCCAGCATTTT. This translates into CASSTGSGYSNQPQHF.

About this clone itself: Given the absence of the conserved phenylalanine or tryptophan at the CDR3 end, a read error is likely. No DNA is shown, since the ends of the CDR3 on it are uncertain; the CDR3 is the one TCRdb lists. The chain uses TRBV7-9 and TRBJ1-2; whether TRBD1, the table's D call, matches the DNA was not checked. The CDR3 totals 12 residues, both ends included. Germline loops: CDR1 SEHNR, CDR2 FQNEAQ (reference sequence). This chain's CDR3 is CASSQDRTVTTL.

V usage is TRBV5-1 and J usage is TRBJ1-4, with D tentatively TRBD1 (5 bases). This CDR3 region has 14 residues. Germline V gene lookup returns CDR1 SGHRS and CDR2 YFSETQ. V shed 2 bases and J shed 8 bases, with 13 bases lying between them. CDR3 nucleotides: TGCGCCAGCAGCTTCGGCAGGGTAGAAGAAAAACTGTTTTTT. It is translated as CASSFGRVEEKLFF.

This chain connects TRBV7-2 to TRBJ2-7; 9 bases line up with TRBD1. V dropped 1 base and J dropped 5; count of bases not matched to a gene: 6. The CDR3 is made up of 15 amino acids. Per the germline V gene, CDR1 is SGHTA and CDR2 is FQGNSA. DNA for the CDR3: TGTGCCAGCAGCTTAGGTGGGACAGGGACGAACGAGCAGTACTTC. This codes for CASSLGGTGTNEQYF.

The chain links TRBV19 to TRBJ1-2; D is perhaps TRBD1 (5 bases). V was shortened by 2 bases and J by 3 bases, with 7 bases between the two germline ends. CDR1 is LNHDA and CDR2 is SQIVND in the germline V gene (reference sequence). The CDR3 length is 13 residues. CDR3 region: CASSISRDYGYTF. The CDR3 DNA follows: TGTGCCAGTAGTATAAGCAGGGACTATGGCTACACCTTC.

The gene calls are TRBV5-8 and TRBJ1-2; tentatively, D is TRBD1 (5 bases). This CDR3 spans 17 amino acids. Looked up from germline, CDR1 is SGHTS and CDR2 is YDEGEE. V gave up 0 bases and J gave up 1 base, with 16 bases separating them. CDR3 nucleotides: TGTGCCAGCAGCTTGGCAGGAGAGACAGACCTTAACTATGGCTACACCTTC. Its protein is CASSLAGETDLNYGYTF.

This clone was picked up a small number of times. The chain combines TRBV6-4 with TRBJ1-1, with D uncertain. V was trimmed by 6 bases and J by 1 base, leaving 9 bases between them. The CDR3 totals 13 residues. The germline gives CDR1 MRHNA, CDR2 SNTAGT. The CDR3 sequence: CASSLEGNTEAFF. The DNA of the CDR3 is TGTGCCAGCAGCCTCGAAGGGAACACTGAAGCTTTCTTT.

The V call is TRBV7-9, the J call TRBJ1-2, with a possible D match to TRBD1 (5 bases). Germline V gives CDR1 SEHNR, CDR2 FQNEAQ (reference sequence). Trimming shortened V by 10 bases and J by 0 bases, and 15 bases separated the two germline ends. The CDR3 runs 14 residues. CDR3 sequence reads: CATTRQGSNYGYTF. For the CDR3, the DNA is TGTGCCACCACCAGGCAGGGCTCTAACTATGGCTACACCTTC.

The sample holds one count of this clone. The rearrangement links TRBV4-3 to TRBJ2-2; 11 bases agree with TRBD2. CDR3 length: 21 residues. Germline loops: CDR1 LGHNA, CDR2 YSLEER. V trimming: 4 bases; J trimming: 0 bases; junction bases outside the gene matches: 16. This CDR3 is CASSRRATSGSGGANTGELFF. The CDR3 DNA follows: TGCGCCAGCAGCCGTCGGGCTACCTCGGGTAGCGGGGGGGCGAACACCGGGGAGCTGTTTTTT.

The V call is TRBV30, the J call TRBJ1-3; D uncertain. Per the germline V gene, CDR1 is GTSNPN and CDR2 is SVGIG (reference sequence). CDR3 length: 14 amino acids. V was trimmed by 1 base and J by 2 bases, leaving 9 bases between them. The CDR3 spells CAWSGLLPGNTIYF. CDR3 sequence (DNA): TGTGCCTGGAGTGGCCTTCTCCCTGGAAACACCATATATTTT.

The chain is built from TRBV27 and TRBJ1-6, with D perhaps TRBD1 (5 bases). Germline values: CDR1 MNHEY, CDR2 SMNVEV (reference sequence). This CDR3 is 14 amino acids long. The ends were cut back, 4 bases at V and 7 bases at J, with 11 bases in the middle. CDR3 in DNA: TGTGCCAGCAGTTGGGGGAGCCAAAATTCACCCCTCCACTTT. It specifies CASSWGSQNSPLHF.

This clone was observed once. The chain links TRBV12-3 or TRBV12-4 to TRBJ1-2; D gene uncertain. V lost 7 bases to trimming and J lost 5 bases, with 8 bases between them. This CDR3 has 11 residues. CDR3 amino acids: CASTEGYGYTF. CDR3 DNA: TGTGCCAGCACCGAAGGATATGGCTACACCTTC.

This sequence joins TRBV4-2 and TRBJ2-3; 8 bases align to TRBD2. The germline V gene has CDR1 LGHNA and CDR2 YNFKEQ. Trimming cost V 3 bases and J 6 bases; bases outside gene matches: 11. The CDR3 has 16 residues. The CDR3 sequence: CASSQGPGLGGDTQYF. The CDR3 region has the DNA TGTGCCAGCAGCCAGGGACCGGGACTAGGTGGTGATACGCAGTATTTT.

About this clone: The same CDR3 is also encoded by other DNA sequences in this sample. The chain recombines TRBV2 with TRBJ2-7; the D is unclear. The CDR3 runs 11 residues. Germline loops: CDR1 SNHLY, CDR2 FYNNEI. The ends were cut back, 4 bases at V and 4 bases at J, with 5 bases in the middle. The CDR3 is CASSVGYEQYF. For the CDR3, the DNA is TGTGCCAGCAGTGTGGGGTACGAGCAGTACTTC.

The V gene is TRBV12-3 or TRBV12-4, the J gene TRBJ2-7; no clear D gene. The CDR3 spans 13 residues. Trimming removed 2 bases at V and 4 bases at J, with 9 bases between. The CDR3 coding sequence is TGTGCCAGCAGTTTAAGTCTCAGGTACGAGCAGTACTTC. Protein: CASSLSLRYEQYF.

This clone was detected once. The junction differs from germline at one of its ends, possibly a read error. The rearrangement joins TRBV10-3 to TRBJ1-3, with no clear D. The CDR3 sequence is 11 residues long. CDR1 is ENHRY, CDR2 SYGVKD, per germline. In DNA, the CDR3 is TGTGCCATCAGTGAGTCTCAACTTGCCCATTTT. It encodes CAISESQLAHF.

The chain is built from TRBV2 and TRBJ2-7, with D possibly TRBD2 on 6 matching bases. V was trimmed by 2 bases and J by 2 bases, leaving 13 bases between them. The CDR3 loop spans 15 amino acids. The germline CDR1 and CDR2 sequences are SNHLY and FYNNEI. The CDR3, as DNA: TGTGCCAGCAGTGAACGGGACTTTCCCACCTACGAGCAGTACTTC. This gives the protein CASSERDFPTYEQYF.

This clone was counted a few times. The chain uses TRBV11-1 and TRBJ1-1; 7 bases map to TRBD1. J gave up 1 base and V 5 bases, and 4 bases lay outside the gene matches. CDR1 and CDR2 from the germline V gene are SGHAT and FQDESV (reference sequence). This CDR3 is 14 amino acids long. The chain's CDR3 is CASSQGTANTEAFF. CDR3 sequence (DNA): TGTGCCAGCAGCCAAGGGACAGCGAACACTGAAGCTTTCTTT.

The rearrangement joins TRBV20-1 to TRBJ2-1; D not resolved. This CDR3 is built from 11 residues. CDR1 DFQATT and CDR2 SNEGSKA come from the germline V gene (reference sequence). The V gene lost 0 bases and the J gene lost 9 bases, with 6 bases spanning the gap. The CDR3 nucleotides are TGCAGTGCTAGAGATCGCGGTGAGCAGTTCTTC. It is translated as CSARDRGEQFF.

This chain connects TRBV7-9 to TRBJ2-7, with 7 bases matching TRBD1. CDR1 SEHNR and CDR2 FQNEAQ come from the germline V gene (reference sequence). The CDR3 loop spans 15 amino acids. V lost 5 bases to trimming and J lost 2 bases; unmatched junction nucleotides: 9. The CDR3 sequence is CASSPQDRVPYEQYF. The DNA of the CDR3 is TGTGCCAGCAGCCCACAAGACAGGGTGCCCTACGAGCAGTACTTC.

The chain couples TRBV13 to TRBJ1-6; no definite D call. CDR3 length: 12 residues. Looked up from germline, CDR1 is PRHDT and CDR2 is FYEKMQ (reference sequence). The V gene lost 2 bases and the J gene lost 9 bases, with 5 bases spanning the gap. Here the CDR3 reads CASSLRVSPLHF. The CDR3 DNA reads TGTGCCAGCAGCTTAAGGGTTTCACCCCTCCACTTT.

V usage is TRBV30 and J usage is TRBJ1-2, with unresolved D. Deletions cut 0 bases from V and 7 bases from J, with 15 bases between. CDR1 GTSNPN and CDR2 SVGIG come from the germline V gene (reference sequence). The length of the CDR3 is 14 residues. The DNA for the CDR3 is TGTGCCTGGAGTGTACTGTGGGGTATGAGTGGCTACACCTTC. Translated, it gives CAWSVLWGMSGYTF.

The chain carries TRBV5-1 and TRBJ2-7; no clear D gene. The CDR3 contains 15 residues. Trimming stripped 2 bases from V and 0 bases from J, with 12 bases between. Germline CDR1 SGHRS, CDR2 YFSETQ. CDR3 sequence reads: CASSLEQTRSYEQYF. The CDR3 nucleotides read TGCGCCAGCAGCTTAGAACAGACCCGCTCCTACGAGCAGTACTTC.

The chain joins TRBV4-3 to TRBJ1-1; tentatively, D is TRBD1 (5 bases). The CDR3 length is 17 residues. Germline CDR1 is LGHNA and CDR2 is YSLEER. The ends were cut back, 0 bases at V and 1 base at J, with 15 bases in the middle. This CDR3 is CASSQERLLQGNTEAFF. CDR3 bases: TGCGCCAGCAGCCAAGAGAGACTACTTCAGGGGAACACTGAAGCTTTCTTT.